This T cell receptor beta chain was recovered during a study of blood T cell repertoires in COVID-19. Across the whole study: Whether acute or convalescent, the COVID-19 samples came from the United States, Italy and Spain.

This clone is medium-sized by share. The method was immunoSEQ multiplex PCR; TCRdb's version includes in-frame clones alone and lacks a portion of them. The sample records 55,000 to 80,000 clones, approximately 82% being singletons. Germline CDR1 and CDR2: MGHRA and YSYEKL. Trimming removed 2 bases at V and 5 bases at J, with 4 bases between. CDR3 length: 13 amino acids. Sequenced: peripheral blood. The V call is TRBV4-1, the J call TRBJ1-6; D not certain. This receptor was identified in an elderly woman with acute or convalescent COVID-19. This CDR3 reads CASSQQDNSPLHF. CDR3 nucleotides: TGCGCCAGCAGCCAACAGGATAATTCACCCCTCCACTTT.